The 14 T cell receptor beta chains listed next were all sequenced from one sample in a study of cytomegalovirus exposure and HLA in healthy donors. Some clones are missing from TCRdb's copy, which holds only in-frame ones; the method was immunoSEQ multiplex PCR. The data contain some 170,000 clones, over 85% of them seen just once; the ten biggest clones take up around 3.8%. The specimen sequenced was PBMCs. The receptors shown here come from a man in his late teens or twenties in good health and CMV-seropositive.

The V gene is TRBV5-1, the J gene TRBJ2-7; possibly TRBD2 for D (6 bases). This CDR3 has 16 residues. The V gene's germline CDR1 is SGHRS and CDR2 YFSETQ. Between the trimmed V and J ends, which lost 0 bases and 1 base, there was a span of 14 bases. CDR3 sequence reads: CASSLVTGAASYEQYF. The CDR3 DNA reads as TGCGCCAGCAGCTTGGTGACGGGAGCAGCTTCCTACGAGCAGTACTTC.

V usage is TRBV11-3 and J usage is TRBJ1-4; 8 bases are shared with TRBD1. CDR1 is SGHNT and CDR2 is YENEEA in the germline V gene. This CDR3 contains 16 residues. J lost 3 bases, V lost 2 bases, and 5 bases had no gene match. The CDR3 DNA reads as TGTGCCAGCAGCTTACAGGGGGCTGCCGCTAATGAAAAACTGTTTTTT. Protein product: CASSLQGAAANEKLFF.

The rearrangement links TRBV4-1 to TRBJ2-7, with TRBD1 matching 8 bases. With V trimmed by 0 bases and J by 2 bases, 6 bases remained unmatched. The CDR3 length is 16 residues. CDR1 and CDR2 from the germline V gene are MGHRA and YSYEKL. Here the CDR3 DNA reads TGCGCCAGCAGCCAAGATTCCGACAGGGGAGCCTACGAGCAGTACTTC. Protein sequence: CASSQDSDRGAYEQYF.

V and J are TRBV7-9 and TRBJ2-1; TRBD2 might be the D (5 bases). Trimming removed 3 bases at V and 4 bases at J, with 13 bases between. This CDR3 is 15 amino acids long. Germline values: CDR1 SEHNR, CDR2 FQNEAQ (reference sequence). For the CDR3, the DNA is TGTGCCAGCAGCTTCATGGCGGGTTTTTACAATGAGCAGTTCTTC. This codes for CASSFMAGFYNEQFF.

This chain links TRBV4-1 with TRBJ1-4, with TRBD1 as a possible D gene (5 bases). There are 17 residues in the CDR3. Germline assignment: CDR1 MGHRA and CDR2 YSYEKL. Between the trimmed V and J ends, which lost 0 bases and 3 bases, there was a span of 14 bases. The chain's CDR3 is CASSQDPYRRSNEKLFF. The CDR3 DNA is TGCGCCAGCAGCCAAGACCCTTACAGGAGATCTAATGAAAAACTGTTTTTT.

This chain joins TRBV18 and TRBJ2-7; 7 nucleotides line up with TRBD1. V dropped 1 base and J dropped 2; count of bases not matched to a gene: 5. The CDR3 is 15 residues long. The germline gives CDR1 KGHSH, CDR2 LQKENI. The CDR3 DNA reads as TGTGCCAGCTCACCACTGGGACAGAGGACCTACGAGCAGTACTTC. Protein sequence: CASSPLGQRTYEQYF.

This chain joins TRBV4-2 and TRBJ2-7; 7 nucleotides agree with TRBD2. With 0 bases clipped from V and 1 base from J, the junction kept 12 bases outside the gene matches. The CDR3 sequence is 18 residues long. Germline assignment: CDR1 LGHNA and CDR2 YNFKEQ. CDR3 nucleotide sequence: TGTGCCAGCAGCCAAGATCCTGGCGGGGGTCACCTATCCTACGAGCAGTACTTC. Amino acids: CASSQDPGGGHLSYEQYF.

The J gene is TRBJ2-7, the V gene TRBV6-1, with 11 bases identical to TRBD2. The V gene's germline CDR1 is MNHNS and CDR2 SASEGT. Trimming cost V 3 bases and J 5 bases; bases outside gene matches: 9. The CDR3 runs 16 residues. DNA of the CDR3: TGTGCCAGCAGTGACCTTAAACTAGCGGGAGTGAACGAGCAGTACTTC. It encodes CASSDLKLAGVNEQYF.

The chain employs TRBV27 and TRBJ1-2, with D possibly matching TRBD1 (5 bases). Trimming stripped 0 bases from V and 1 base from J, with 9 bases between. The CDR3 sequence is 15 residues long. Germline CDR1 and CDR2: MNHEY and SMNVEV (reference sequence). This CDR3 is CASSLSAGHNYGYTF. The CDR3 DNA follows: TGTGCCAGCAGTTTATCGGCCGGACATAACTATGGCTACACCTTC.

The chain joins TRBV28 to TRBJ2-1; 10 bases are shared with TRBD2. Unmatched junction bases numbered 6, after V lost 0 bases and J lost 7 bases. CDR1 is MDHEN, CDR2 SYDVKM, per germline. This CDR3 comprises 16 residues. The CDR3 DNA follows: TGTGCCAGCAGTTTATGGGGTAGCGGGAGGTTGAATGAGCAGTTCTTC. This gives the protein CASSLWGSGRLNEQFF.

The V call is TRBV6-1, the J call TRBJ2-7; 9 bases fit TRBD2. J was trimmed by 0 bases and V by 7 bases; bases with no gene match: 1. This CDR3 is built from 13 residues. Germline V lookup: CDR1 MNHNS, CDR2 SASEGT. CDR3 amino acids: CASKREVSYEQYF. Here the CDR3 DNA reads TGTGCCAGCAAGCGGGAGGTCTCCTACGAGCAGTACTTC.

The CDR3 region has the DNA TGCGCCAGCAGCCGGATAGGGAGCCTCTCCGGGGAGCTGTTTTTT. The encoded protein is CASSRIGSLSGELFF. This rearrangement joins TRBV4-1 to TRBJ2-2; TRBD2 is a possible D gene (5 bases). Trimming took 4 bases from V and 6 from J, leaving 15 bases between them. In germline, CDR1 is MGHRA, CDR2 YSYEKL. The CDR3 has 15 amino acids.

As for this clone: At one boundary the junction diverges from the germline segment, which might be a read error. The gene calls are TRBV4-1 and TRBJ2-3; D possibly corresponds to TRBD2 (5 bases). The CDR3 covers 16 residues. From germline, CDR1 is MGHRA and CDR2 YSYEKL. CDR3 sequence (DNA): TGCGCCAGCAGCCCCCTTATAAGAGGGAGCAGAGATACGCAGTATTTT. Translating it yields CASSPLIRGSRDTQYF.

This clone occurred a few times. The chain couples TRBV7-8 to TRBJ1-2; D unclear. In germline, CDR1 is SGHVS, CDR2 FQNEAQ. The CDR3 is 14 residues long. V was clipped by 2 bases and J by 0 bases, with 7 bases between them. The CDR3 DNA follows: TGTGCCAGCAGCTTAAACACAGCTAACTATGGCTACACCTTC. Its protein product is CASSLNTANYGYTF.